These 30 T cell receptor beta chains came from one sample sequenced in a study of T-cell reconstitution after alpha-beta-depleted transplantation in children. Researchers prepared the TCRbeta library using unique molecular identifiers, the study reports. TCRdb fed the PCR reads into MiXCR, producing one record per CDR3 protein. The sample consists of about 500,000 distinct CDR3 sequences, 30% to 35% of them appearing once. The sequences come from PBMCs from the stem cell graft donor, collected from the stem cell graft. Receptors originate from a human donor who donated a stem cell graft to a child with aplastic anemia.

V and J are TRBV13 and TRBJ2-7, with TRBD1 matching over 10 bases. This CDR3 comprises 15 residues. Trimming cost V 6 bases and J 1 base; bases outside gene matches: 6. In germline, CDR1 is PRHDT, CDR2 FYEKMQ (reference sequence). This CDR3 is CASSSRDRGSYEQYF. CDR3 sequence (DNA): TGTGCCAGCAGTTCTAGGGACAGGGGATCCTACGAGCAGTACTTC.

This clonotype was detected only a few times. The chain joins TRBV20-1 to TRBJ2-1; possibly TRBD1 or TRBD2 for D (6 bases each). The CDR3 length is 13 residues. The germline V and J ends were trimmed by 6 bases and 4 bases, with 13 bases remaining between them. Germline V gives CDR1 DFQATT, CDR2 SNEGSKA (reference sequence). The CDR3 here is CSAQKGGYNEQFF. CDR3 nucleotide sequence: TGCAGTGCCCAGAAGGGGGGATACAATGAGCAGTTCTTC.

V usage is TRBV29-1 and J usage is TRBJ1-1, with 8 nucleotides matching TRBD1. The CDR3 has 12 residues. V was clipped by 7 bases and J by 6 bases; unmatched bases: 7. Germline CDR1 reads SQVTM; CDR2 reads ANQGSEA. Here the CDR3 DNA reads TGCAGCGCTTCCCAGACAGGGGCTGAAGCTTTCTTT. Translating it yields CSASQTGAEAFF.

This clonotype was observed a few times. The CDR3 DNA follows: TGTGCCAGCAGTTTTGGGGGGGCAGGGGGGGACCTCTACGAGCAGTACTTC. Protein: CASSFGGAGGDLYEQYF. The chain has TRBV27 and TRBJ2-7; D may be TRBD1 or TRBD2 (7 bases each). Trimming pared 3 bases from V and 3 bases from J, leaving 21 bases between. The CDR3 has 17 residues. Looked up from germline, CDR1 is MNHEY and CDR2 is SMNVEV (reference sequence).

V gene TRBV5-1 combines with J gene TRBJ2-3; TRBD2 matches at 14 bases. V shed 4 bases, J shed 3 bases, and the junction held 10 bases outside the gene matches. The V gene's germline CDR1 is SGHRS and CDR2 YFSETQ. The CDR3 runs 18 residues. In DNA form, the CDR3 reads TGCGCCAGCAGCAAGGCCGGGACTAGCGGGAGTGGGACAGATACGCAGTATTTT. It is translated as CASSKAGTSGSGTDTQYF.

The chain combines TRBV12-3 or TRBV12-4 with TRBJ1-1; D remains unclear. This CDR3 has 14 amino acids. The V end lost 6 bases, the J end lost 2 bases, and 13 bases lay between the germline ends. The CDR3 DNA sequence: TGTGCCAGCAGCGGGTGGAGCGACAACACTGAAGCTTTCTTT. As protein: CASSGWSDNTEAFF.

This clonotype turned up a few times. This rearrangement joins TRBV7-2 to TRBJ2-4, with D perhaps matching TRBD2 (7 bases). Trimming took off 0 bases at V and 12 bases at J, with 21 bases between the two ends. The CDR3 is 16 residues long. Germline V gene data show CDR1 as SGHTA and CDR2 as FQGNSA. The CDR3 DNA reads TGTGCCAGCAGCTTAGCCCTCACGGCGGGGGCCGCCGATCAGTACTTC. Translating gives CASSLALTAGAADQYF.

The chain carries TRBV9 and TRBJ2-1; 8 bases align to TRBD2. Germline V gene sequence: CDR1 SGDLS, CDR2 YYNGEE. V lost 4 bases and J lost 7; bases outside the gene matches: 10. The CDR3 has 15 amino acids. The CDR3 nucleotides read TGTGCCAGCAGCCCCCCGGGACTAGGGGGTAATGAGCAGTTCTTC. Translated: CASSPPGLGGNEQFF.

The V gene is TRBV12-3 or TRBV12-4, the J gene TRBJ2-3; the D gene is possibly TRBD1 (5 bases). The CDR3 totals 14 residues. Trimming removed 5 bases at V and 2 bases at J, with 11 bases between. This chain's CDR3 is CASSEGADTDTQYF. In DNA form, the CDR3 reads TGTGCCAGCAGTGAAGGGGCAGACACAGATACGCAGTATTTT.

This clonotype was seen more than once but under ten times. The CDR3 DNA reads as TGTGCCAGCAGCGCCAGACTAGTAAGTTACAACGAGCAGTACGTC. Translating gives CASSARLVSYNEQYV. J is TRBJ2-7 and V is TRBV11-2; maybe TRBD2 (6 bases). Trimming took off 5 bases at V and 5 bases at J, with 19 bases between the two ends. CDR1 is SGHAT, CDR2 FQNNGV, per germline. The CDR3 length is 15 residues.

In its sample, this clonotype was seen a few times. V is TRBV5-1 and J is TRBJ2-1, with 7 bases matching TRBD2. Germline V CDR1 and CDR2: SGHRS, YFSETQ. The CDR3 spans 14 residues. J gave up 3 bases and V 4 bases, and 4 bases lay outside the gene matches. The CDR3 loop reads CASSLAENYNEQFF. In DNA, the CDR3 is TGCGCCAGCAGCCTAGCGGAAAACTACAATGAGCAGTTCTTC.

The rearrangement uses TRBV5-1 and TRBJ2-5; TRBD2 is a possible D gene (5 bases). Trimming took off 4 bases at V and 5 bases at J, with 15 bases between the two ends. This CDR3 is built from 14 residues. Germline lookup yields CDR1 SGHRS and CDR2 YFSETQ. The CDR3 loop is CASSPRDSGETQYF. For the CDR3, the DNA is TGCGCCAGCAGCCCCCGGGATTCCGGGGAGACCCAGTACTTC.

This clonotype was seen more than once but under ten times. This chain links TRBV15 with TRBJ2-4, with D possibly matching TRBD1 (7 bases). Deletions cut 7 bases from V and 16 bases from J, with 29 bases between. CDR3 length equals 15 residues. The germline V gene has CDR1 LNHNV and CDR2 YYDKDF (reference sequence). CDR3 region: CATKEGARAGNIPYF. The CDR3 DNA is TGTGCCACCAAGGAGGGGGCCCGGGCCGGGAACATTCCTTACTTC.

The rearrangement uses TRBV19 and TRBJ2-2, with D unresolved. The CDR3 loop spans 15 amino acids. Between the trimmed V and J ends, which lost 6 bases and 4 bases, there was a span of 15 bases. Per the germline V gene, CDR1 is LNHDA and CDR2 is SQIVND (reference sequence). CDR3 amino acids: CASSPVIISTGELFF. For the CDR3, the DNA is TGTGCCAGTAGCCCAGTGATTATTAGCACCGGGGAGCTGTTTTTT.

This clonotype appeared a few times. The chain links TRBV7-2 to TRBJ2-1, with D perhaps matching TRBD2 (5 bases). Trimming removed 4 bases from V and 8 bases from J, with 9 bases in between. Germline V gene sequence: CDR1 SGHTA, CDR2 FQGNSA. The CDR3 totals 12 residues. CDR3 sequence reads: CASSWELYEQFF. The DNA for the CDR3 is TGTGCCAGCAGCTGGGAGTTATATGAGCAGTTCTTC.

V usage is TRBV25-1 and J usage is TRBJ2-7; maybe TRBD2 (5 bases). CDR3 length: 14 amino acids. Germline CDR1 and CDR2: MGHDK and SYGVNS. V lost 4 bases, J lost 1 base, and 11 bases lay in between. CDR3 sequence reads: CASSGGRRSYEQYF. The CDR3 nucleotides are TGTGCCAGCAGTGGTGGACGGAGGTCCTACGAGCAGTACTTC.

This chain uses TRBV5-6 with TRBJ2-1, with TRBD2 identical over 8 bases. Germline V lookup: CDR1 SGHDT, CDR2 YYEEEE. Trimming removed 4 bases from V and 0 bases from J; junction bases left unmatched: 3. The CDR3 runs to 15 residues. In nucleotides, the CDR3 is TGTGCCAGCAGCCAACTAGCGGTCTCCTACAATGAGCAGTTCTTC. Protein product: CASSQLAVSYNEQFF.

This chain uses TRBV7-2 with TRBJ1-1, with a weak D call TRBD1 (5 bases). In germline, CDR1 is SGHTA, CDR2 FQGNSA. Trimming shortened V by 5 bases and J by 8 bases, and 21 bases separated the two germline ends. The CDR3 loop spans 15 amino acids. CDR3 loop: CASSPVGGRPSEAFF. As DNA, the CDR3 is TGTGCCAGCAGCCCGGTGGGGGGTCGGCCTTCCGAAGCTTTCTTT.

The gene calls are TRBV20-1 and TRBJ2-1, with D tentatively TRBD2 (5 bases). The ends were cut back, 6 bases at V and 7 bases at J, with 19 bases in the middle. Germline V gives CDR1 DFQATT, CDR2 SNEGSKA (reference sequence). This CDR3 has 14 amino acids. CDR3 sequence: CSAKSGVGLNEQFF. For the CDR3, the DNA is TGCAGTGCCAAAAGCGGTGTGGGTCTTAATGAGCAGTTCTTC.

This clonotype has a handful of counts. The gene calls are TRBV7-2 and TRBJ2-1, with 7 bases aligning to TRBD2. The junction had 9 bases not matched to a gene; V was cut back by 4 bases and J by 12 bases. The CDR3 length is 13 residues. The germline V gene has CDR1 SGHTA and CDR2 FQGNSA. DNA for the CDR3: TGTGCCAGCAGCTCTCATGAGGGAGGGTCGCAGTTCTTC. Amino acids: CASSSHEGGSQFF.

The CDR3 here is CARSLLKGIYGGELFF. DNA for the CDR3: TGTGCCAGGAGCCTACTCAAGGGGATTTACGGCGGGGAGCTGTTTTTT. The gene calls are TRBV5-8 and TRBJ2-2, with D tentatively TRBD1 (5 bases). Germline CDR1 SGHTS, CDR2 YDEGEE. Trimming cost V 8 bases and J 7 bases, with 24 bases left between them. This CDR3 comprises 16 residues.

The gene calls are TRBV12-3 or TRBV12-4 and TRBJ1-1, with a possible D match to TRBD1 (5 bases). V shed 4 bases and J shed 6 bases, with 15 bases lying between them. The CDR3 totals 14 residues. Here the CDR3 reads CASSWRLGEPEAFF. The CDR3 coding sequence is TGTGCCAGCAGTTGGAGATTGGGGGAACCTGAAGCTTTCTTT.

V and J are TRBV18 and TRBJ1-1; a possible D gene is TRBD1 (5 bases). V was cut by 3 bases and J by 5 bases, with 13 bases left in between. The germline V gene has CDR1 KGHSH and CDR2 LQKENI. CDR3 length: 14 amino acids. The CDR3 is CASSPASGDTEAFF. The CDR3 DNA reads as TGTGCCAGCTCACCGGCGTCGGGGGATACTGAAGCTTTCTTT. Together with reference TRBV18 and TRBJ1-1, the CDR3 gives the full variable domain: NAGVMQNPRHLVRRRGQEARLRCSPMKGHSHVYWYRQLPEEGLKFMVYLQKENIIDESGMPKERFSAEFPKEGPSILRIQQVVRGDSAAYFCASSPASGDTEAFFGQGTRLTVV.

This clonotype was picked up a small number of times. J is TRBJ2-1 and V is TRBV7-2, with TRBD2 matching over 10 bases. Germline V gene sequence: CDR1 SGHTA, CDR2 FQGNSA. CDR3 size: 17 residues. V trimming: 5 bases; J trimming: 6 bases; junction bases outside the gene matches: 13. This CDR3 reads CASSPSGRAWDGNEQFF. The DNA for the CDR3 is TGTGCCAGCAGCCCCAGCGGGAGGGCCTGGGATGGCAATGAGCAGTTCTTC.

The chain carries TRBV6-2 or TRBV6-3 and TRBJ2-1; a possible D gene is TRBD2 (7 bases). The CDR3 runs to 15 residues. CDR1 and CDR2 (germline): MNHEY, SVGEGT. V lost 7 bases to trimming and J lost 7 bases, with 20 bases between them. DNA of the CDR3: TGTGCCAGCAAGGGGCCTAGCGGAGGGGGTAATGAGCAGTTCTTC. Amino acid sequence: CASKGPSGGGNEQFF.

There are a few counts of this clonotype. The chain uses TRBV10-3 and TRBJ2-4, with 14 bases that match TRBD2. Germline lookup yields CDR1 ENHRY and CDR2 SYGVKD. CDR3 length: 20 residues. V lost 3 bases and J lost 3; bases outside the gene matches: 13. The CDR3 nucleotides read TGTGCCATCAGTGACCCGGGACTAGCGGGAGAGATATTGGTCAAAAACATTCAGTACTTC. Protein sequence: CAISDPGLAGEILVKNIQYF.

The J gene is TRBJ2-1, the V gene TRBV20-1; D uncertain. This CDR3 spans 13 amino acids. Trimming cost V 3 bases and J 6 bases, with 12 bases left between them. Germline CDR1 is DFQATT and CDR2 is SNEGSKA (reference sequence). DNA for the CDR3: TGCAGTGCTAGTATGGAGTTCCGCAATGAGCAGTTCTTC. Its translation is CSASMEFRNEQFF.

This clonotype was observed a few times. CDR3 protein: CASSYRTGTSDEQFF. The CDR3 DNA is TGTGCCAGCAGTTATCGGACAGGGACGTCGGATGAGCAGTTCTTC. V is TRBV6-5 and J is TRBJ2-1; 8 bases map to TRBD1. V shed 3 bases and J 8 bases; nucleotides not matched to a gene: 9. The CDR3 consists of 15 residues. Germline V lookup: CDR1 MNHEY, CDR2 SVGAGI.

This chain joins TRBV12-3 or TRBV12-4 and TRBJ1-4; D ambiguous. Deletions cut 7 bases from V and 7 bases from J, with 16 bases between. The CDR3 consists of 14 residues. The CDR3 nucleotides are TGTGCCAGCAACCGGGCCCTAGAGGGTGAAAAACTGTTTTTT. It yields the protein CASNRALEGEKLFF.

This chain connects TRBV29-1 to TRBJ1-2; 9 nucleotides agree with TRBD1. After removal of 6 bases from V and 6 bases from J, the junction contained 8 bases not matched to a gene. The germline V gene has CDR1 SQVTM and CDR2 ANQGSEA. The CDR3 consists of 13 residues. In DNA, the CDR3 is TGCAGCGTAGCAGGGACAGGGAGACATGGCTACACCTTC. This translates into CSVAGTGRHGYTF. The entire variable domain, with the rest obtained from reference TRBV29-1 and TRBJ1-2, is as follows: SAVISQKPSRDICQRGTSLTIQCQVDSQVTMMFWYRQQPGQSLTLIATANQGSEATYESGFVIDKFPISRPNLTFSTLTVSNMSPEDSSIYLCSVAGTGRHGYTFGSGTRLTVV.